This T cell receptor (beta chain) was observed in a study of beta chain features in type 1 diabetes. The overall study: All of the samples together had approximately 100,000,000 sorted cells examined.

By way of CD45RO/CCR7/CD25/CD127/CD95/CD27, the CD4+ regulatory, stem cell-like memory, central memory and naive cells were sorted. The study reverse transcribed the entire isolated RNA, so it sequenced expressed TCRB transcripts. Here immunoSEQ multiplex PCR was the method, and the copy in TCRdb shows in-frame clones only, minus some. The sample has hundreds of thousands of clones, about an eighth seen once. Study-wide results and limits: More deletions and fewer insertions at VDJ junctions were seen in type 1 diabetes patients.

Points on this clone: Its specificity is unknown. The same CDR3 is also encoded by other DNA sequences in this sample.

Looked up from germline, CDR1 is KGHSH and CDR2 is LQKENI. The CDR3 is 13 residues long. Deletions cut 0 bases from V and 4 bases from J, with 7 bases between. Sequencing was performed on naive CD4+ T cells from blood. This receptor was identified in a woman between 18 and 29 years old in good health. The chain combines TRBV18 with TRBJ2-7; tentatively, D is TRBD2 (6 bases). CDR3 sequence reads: CASSPPGGYEQYF. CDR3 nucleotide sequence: TGTGCCAGCTCACCACCGGGGGGTTACGAGCAGTACTTC.